This TCR beta chain derives from a study of T cell changes during pregnancy in multiple sclerosis. Germline-derived CDR1 and CDR2 are MNHEY and SMNVEV (reference sequence). The CDR3 contains 13 residues. Between the trimmed V and J ends, which lost 2 bases and 3 bases, there was a span of 7 bases. Clones were read by immunoSEQ multiplex PCR, and TCRdb kept only the in-frame ones, dropping some. There are under 50,000 clones in the sample; roughly 93% occur only once, and about 0.37% lies in the top ten. Specimen: CD4+ T cells from peripheral blood mononuclear cells, collected after pregnancy. This rearrangement joins TRBV27 to TRBJ1-1, with D perhaps matching TRBD1 (5 bases). This TCR was recovered from a female donor with multiple sclerosis, enrolled in a pregnancy study. The CDR3 nucleotides are TGTGCCAGCAGTTTAAAAGGGGACACTGAAGCTTTCTTT. Residues: CASSLKGDTEAFF.